The 4 T cell receptor beta chains reported below all come from one sample, sequenced in a study of blood T cell repertoires in COVID-19. The assay was immunoSEQ multiplex PCR, and TCRdb's table has in-frame clones only and misses some. The repertoire holds 140,000 or so clones, with approximately 90% as singletons. The specimen was peripheral blood. The receptors come from a woman between 45 and 60 years old with active or convalescent COVID-19.

This rearrangement joins TRBV7-2 to TRBJ1-3, with D unresolved. The CDR3 is 13 amino acids. The ends were cut back, 0 bases at V and 9 bases at J, with 9 bases in the middle. Germline V CDR1 and CDR2: SGHTA, FQGNSA. CDR3 coding DNA: TGTGCCAGCAGCTTAGCGGGCAGATCCACCATATATTTT. Amino acids: CASSLAGRSTIYF. The entire variable domain, with the rest obtained from reference TRBV7-2 and TRBJ1-3, is as follows: GAGVSQSPSNKVTEKGKDVELRCDPISGHTALYWYRQSLGQGLEFLIYFQGNSAPDKSGLPSDRFSAERTGGSVSTLTIQRTQQEDSAVYLCASSLAGRSTIYFGEGSWLTVV.

Comment on this clone: At one end the junction does not follow the germline gene, possibly because of a read error. The genes are TRBV5-1 and TRBJ1-1; possibly TRBD1 for D (6 bases). Germline CDR1 is SGHRS and CDR2 is YFSETQ. The CDR3 has 15 amino acids. This CDR3 is CASSLNSGVKTEAFF. The CDR3, as DNA: TGCGCCAGCAGCTTAAACTCAGGGGTGAAGACTGAAGCTTTCTTT.

A few counts support this clone. The V gene is TRBV24-1, the J gene TRBJ1-2, with TRBD1 matching over 9 bases. This CDR3 is built from 16 residues. Germline V gene lookup returns CDR1 KGHDR and CDR2 SFDVKD. J was trimmed by 0 bases and V by 12 bases; bases with no gene match: 13. CDR3 coding DNA: TGTGCCGCCTCATTCGGGACAGGGACTTCTAACTATGGCTACACCTTC. Translation: CAASFGTGTSNYGYTF.

The J gene is TRBJ1-1, the V gene TRBV12-5; no clear D gene. Trimming pared 7 bases from V and 10 bases from J, leaving 16 bases between. The CDR3 contains 12 residues. CDR1 is LGHNT, CDR2 FRNRAP, per germline. The CDR3 loop is CASAPGSFAAFF. As DNA, the CDR3 is TGTGCTAGTGCCCCGGGGTCCTTCGCAGCTTTCTTT.